The 8 T cell receptor beta chains below were found in one sample sequenced in a study of metastatic and nonmetastatic thyroid tumors (dated by TCRdb to about 2020). The method behind the library was PCR. Sequencing relied on an Illumina HiSeq 4000. TCRdb itself trimmed the public reads at Q25 with fastp, ran MiXCR and retained productive beta chains. The sample table holds about 28,000 clones, of which 20% to 25% were seen once. Of the sample, about two fifths falls within the top ten clones. None of the patients had been given any treatment before thyroid surgery. Sequenced: blood. The origin of the receptors is a female donor with papillary thyroid cancer or a benign thyroid nodule (not recorded which). Some clones in this sample may be carry-over from other donors' samples.

This clone is labeled medium-sized. V gene TRBV6-2 or TRBV6-3 combines with J gene TRBJ1-6, with 7 bases fitting TRBD1. The CDR3 extends over 15 amino acids. The germline V gene has CDR1 MNHEY and CDR2 SVGEGT. Trimming took 6 bases from V and 5 from J; bases not matched to a gene: 7. DNA of the CDR3: TGTGCCAGCAGACAGGGACAGACGAATAATTCACCCCTCCACTTT. Translated: CASRQGQTNNSPLHF.

This clone has more than one count but fewer than ten. This chain connects TRBV5-5 to TRBJ1-2; no definite D call. V was cut by 6 bases and J by 10 bases, with 25 bases left in between. Germline CDR1 is SGHKS and CDR2 is YYEKEE (reference sequence). The CDR3 runs 15 residues. CDR3 sequence: CASNPEAAYDVDYTF. The CDR3 DNA reads as TGTGCCAGCAACCCGGAGGCGGCCTATGACGTTGACTACACCTTC.

At least ten counts were recorded for this clone. The chain recombines TRBV5-1 with TRBJ2-5; D not certain. From germline, CDR1 is SGHRS and CDR2 YFSETQ. Trimming shortened V by 2 bases and J by 3 bases, and 2 bases separated the two germline ends. CDR3 size: 11 residues. DNA for the CDR3: TGCGCCAGCAGCTTAGAAGAGACCCAGTACTTC. Its translation is CASSLEETQYF.

The table lists this clone with many counts. This sequence joins TRBV5-4 and TRBJ2-3; possibly TRBD1 for D (6 bases). The CDR3 has 16 amino acids. In germline, CDR1 is SGHNT, CDR2 YYREEE (reference sequence). V was shortened by 3 bases and J by 2 bases, with 16 bases between the two germline ends. The CDR3 protein is CASSSAQDRTTDTQYF. CDR3 nucleotide sequence: TGTGCCAGCAGCTCCGCCCAAGACAGGACCACAGATACGCAGTATTTT.

A few counts support this clone. This sequence joins TRBV6-6 and TRBJ2-1; D is undetermined. CDR1 and CDR2 from the germline V gene are MNHNY and SVGAGI (reference sequence). The CDR3 covers 17 residues. The V and J ends lost 6 bases and 5 bases respectively, with 23 bases between them. CDR3 nucleotide sequence: TGTGCCAGCAGCCCCCTGGGCAGAAAAAGGTCTAACAATGAGCAGTTCTTC. Its protein is CASSPLGRKRSNNEQFF.

This clone was counted at least ten times. V and J are TRBV7-6 and TRBJ2-2; D is perhaps TRBD1 (6 bases). There are 16 residues in the CDR3. Per the germline V gene, CDR1 is SGHVS and CDR2 is FNYEAQ. Trimming stripped 2 bases from V and 6 bases from J, with 16 bases between. This CDR3 is CASSLTTGKRAGELFF. CDR3 sequence (DNA): TGTGCCAGCAGCTTAACAACAGGGAAGAGGGCCGGGGAGCTGTTTTTT.

The V call is TRBV9, the J call TRBJ2-3, with D tentatively TRBD2 (6 bases). CDR3 length: 13 residues. The germline V gene has CDR1 SGDLS and CDR2 YYNGEE. V lost 5 bases to trimming and J lost 4 bases, with 11 bases between them. The CDR3 DNA sequence: TGTGCCAGCAGTGCTAGCGTACCAGATACGCAGTATTTT. Translating it yields CASSASVPDTQYF.

At least ten counts were recorded for this clone. The chain is built from TRBV24-1 and TRBJ1-4; tentative D call: TRBD1 (5 bases). V lost 8 bases, J lost 7 bases, and 25 bases lay in between. The CDR3 is 17 amino acids. Per the germline V gene, CDR1 is KGHDR and CDR2 is SFDVKD. The CDR3 DNA sequence: TGTGCCACCAATTACAGCGCTCCGGTTCGGAGGGGTGAAAAACTGTTTTTT. Translating it yields CATNYSAPVRRGEKLFF.